The present TCR beta chain was sequenced within a study of blood T cells in healthy people across ages (dated by TCRdb to 2013 to 2016). Context from the whole study: In model experiments, template switching captured about one uniquely barcoded TCR beta cDNA molecule for every two T cells. The study measured age-related changes in TCR beta repertoire diversity using deep sequencing normalized with unique cDNA molecular identifiers. The donors were split into four age groups: young (average 16 years), middle-aged (more than 35), aged (roughly 60) and long-lived (roughly 88). Using the same blood draw, the study looked at two additional independent replicas of 1 million unique cDNA reads for two donors, one aged 18 to 30 and the other aged 80 or older.

The donors were 40 or so Caucasian individuals from Russia, aged roughly 6 to 90 years, who were systemically healthy. Around 9.7 milliliters of peripheral blood were collected from each donor into EDTA-treated Vacutainer tubes. Ficoll-Paque density-gradient centrifugation was used to isolate PBMCs, with at least 6.5 million per sample. Total RNA, at least 6 micrograms per sample, was extracted from PBMCs with Trizol reagent. For every donor, flow cytometry on a PBMC aliquot measured the percentage of naive CD45RAhigh/CD27high T cells. General conclusions and limits of the study: Observed TCR beta diversity per million T cells fell roughly linearly with age, and a significant reduction was already apparent by age about 43. Observed TCR beta diversity correlated strongly with the percentage of naive T cells measured by flow cytometry. Conclusive comparison of naive and antigen-experienced compartments was prevented by the profiling of bulk unsorted PBMCs. Compared with the aged group, the long-lived group had more naive CD4+ T cells, fewer expanded clones and increased TCR diversity, suggesting age selection. Estimates of total diversity from one million sequenced T cells were regarded as lower bounds and underestimates. Donor CMV infection status was unknown, potentially confounding age-related changes in expanded clonotypes.

This clonotype was observed a handful of times. Its antigen is not yet known. No much larger clone exists at a distance of one base, and base qualities are not known. CDR1 and CDR2 are drawn from the germline V gene (reference sequence): DFQATT, SNEGSKA. V and J are truncated by 7 bases and 0 bases respectively, leaving an intervening sequence of 9 bases. CDR3 length: 13 amino acids, cysteine to phenylalanine. Of the read, only the CDR3 DNA is kept; its 39 bases are in frame from base 1. The library relied on 5' RACE. The sequencer was an Illumina HiSeq 2500. A second 7 to 11 cycle PCR used a sample-barcoded 5' primer and a J-beta primer mix. Each TCR beta cDNA molecule received a unique molecular identifier from a template-switch 5' adaptor carrying 12 random nucleotides. At least 2.5 million CDR3-containing paired-end reads were obtained from each sample. All of the RNA was converted into first-strand cDNA using the Mint cDNA synthesis kit, with a TRBC-specific oligonucleotide serving as the primer. Following uracil-DNA glycosylase treatment, all cDNA underwent a first 18-cycle PCR with the universal primers M1SS and BC2_uni_R. The authors processed their data as follows. Normalization of each sample was performed by random selection of 1 million high-quality reads, each carrying a distinct molecular identifier. Reads with shared molecular identifiers were discarded instead of being binned into consensus sequences. MiTCR, with a Q25 quality threshold and the strictest error-elimination algorithm, was used for CDR3 identification, clonotype clustering and error correction. A nonparametric unseen species model using Euler transformation provided a lower-bound estimate of total TCR beta diversity. TCRdb trimmed the raw reads at Q25, called clones with MiXCR and kept productive beta chains. Under each unique CDR3 protein, matching rows form one entry showing the most common genes and DNA. These V and J calls derive from TCRdb rather than the authors' analysis. The sample table lists about 780,000 distinct CDR3 sequences, roughly 25% of them with a count of one. Around 3% of the sample goes to the ten largest clones.

The same data also contributed to another study, on T cells of mothers and their children. The second study's authors report: Nine systemically healthy Caucasian individuals, comprising three mothers and their six children, were included as donors. cDNA synthesis used all of the extracted RNA, with around 1.5 ug of RNA in each 15 ul reaction. In the second PCR, the M1S primer introduced both the sample barcodes and 2-4 random nucleotides. Each mother yielded over 9.5 million TCR beta CDR3 reads and each child about 3 million reads. TCR recombination output is similarly shaped by thymic selection in related and unrelated pairs, with a minor effect exerted by inherited differences. Normalized repertoire overlap in related mother-child pairs was always slightly higher than in unrelated mother-child pairs, but the difference was never significant. Persistent microchimeric T cell clones were not detected, at a sensitivity of about 99 clones per million clonotypes. To look for features that set related mother-child pairs apart from unrelated individuals, the researchers ran deep NGS to compare the TCR beta repertoires of mothers and children. The mean age was roughly 36 +/- 4 years for the mothers and about 10 +/- 4 years for the children. Libraries were sequenced on Illumina HiSeq 2000 with 100+100 nt paired-end reads after adapter ligation with NEBNext reagents. To prevent cross-contamination, the mother and child libraries were prepared one month apart and sequenced in separate runs. For each donor, between roughly 450,000 and 2,200,000 distinct TCR beta clonotypes were identified. Naive TCR beta clonotypes were estimated from low-frequency clonotypes matched to each donor's FACS-determined naive share, without sorting.

Sequenced material: blood. The sequence came from a boy aged 5-17 years in good health. Recombination linked TRBV20-1 to TRBJ2-2; a tentative D call is TRBD1 (6 bases match). The base sequence is TGCAGTGGACAGGATTCGAACACCGGGGAGCTGTTTTTT. Translated, this is CSGQDSNTGELFF.